These 21 T cell receptor beta chains originate from one sample sequenced in a study of persistence of HIV-infected CD4 T cells. Cells were stimulated with overlapping HIV-1 Gag 15-mer peptides. Sorting of responding CD4+ T cells relied on upregulated CD40 ligand together with CD69. Antigen specificity for these receptors is unknown. The immunoSEQ assay was version 4, run in survey mode. Only in-frame clones appear in the TCRdb table, and some are missing; sequencing was by immunoSEQ multiplex PCR. Of about 32,000 clones in the sample, approximately 66% were seen once. This sample comprised CD4+ T cells sorted from PBMCs after approximately 19-hour stimulation, obtained from a patient who received antiretroviral therapy. The source of these receptors is an adult man with HIV who was CMV-seropositive.

The chain recombines TRBV19 with TRBJ1-2; TRBD1 agrees at 7 bases. This CDR3 contains 14 residues. Germline V gene data show CDR1 as LNHDA and CDR2 as SQIVND (reference sequence). Losses at the gene ends were 3 bases for V and 8 bases for J; bases not matched to a gene: 9. This CDR3 is CASSIQRQGGGYTF. CDR3 bases: TGTGCCAGTAGTATCCAAAGACAGGGTGGCGGCTACACCTTC.

This chain joins TRBV24-1 and TRBJ2-1; TRBD1 agrees at 8 bases. The length of the CDR3 is 15 residues. J was trimmed by 6 bases and V by 1 base; bases with no gene match: 4. Per the germline V gene, CDR1 is KGHDR and CDR2 is SFDVKD. CDR3 DNA: TGTGCCACCAGTGATTTCTCACAGGGGGGCAATGAGCAGTTCTTC. Its protein product is CATSDFSQGGNEQFF.

This clone was observed a few times. The chain is built from TRBV24-1 and TRBJ2-7; perhaps TRBD2 as D (5 bases). V was shortened by 6 bases and J by 1 base, with 18 bases between the two germline ends. CDR3 length: 16 residues. Looked up from germline, CDR1 is KGHDR and CDR2 is SFDVKD. The CDR3 region is CATSWLSRELSYEQYF. CDR3 DNA: TGTGCCACCAGTTGGCTCTCGAGGGAGCTATCCTACGAGCAGTACTTC.

This clone has a single count. The chain employs TRBV12-3 or TRBV12-4 and TRBJ1-1; D is possibly TRBD1 (5 bases). The CDR3 is made up of 13 amino acids. V lost 6 bases to trimming and J lost 3 bases, with 11 bases between them. CDR3 DNA sequence: TGTGCCAGCAGCCAGGGTTTCGACACTGAAGCTTTCTTT. It specifies CASSQGFDTEAFF.

This chain connects TRBV4-1 to TRBJ2-1; 7 bases fit TRBD1. The CDR3 runs 17 residues. Germline V CDR1 and CDR2: MGHRA, YSYEKL. V lost 2 bases to trimming and J lost 7 bases; unmatched junction nucleotides: 14. This chain's CDR3 is CASSQRGPSLGVNEQFF. The CDR3 DNA reads as TGCGCCAGCAGCCAAAGGGGGCCTTCACTCGGGGTGAATGAGCAGTTCTTC.

This clone was observed once. This chain joins TRBV24-1 and TRBJ2-5, with D perhaps TRBD1 or TRBD2 (5 bases each). V lost 5 bases to trimming and J lost 5 bases, with 14 bases between them. The V gene's germline CDR1 is KGHDR and CDR2 SFDVKD. The CDR3 sequence is 14 residues long. CDR3 DNA sequence: TGTGCCACCAGTGGTACAGGAACGGGGGAGACCCAGTACTTC. It specifies CATSGTGTGETQYF.

The V and J genes are TRBV6-5 and TRBJ1-1; D is unclear. This CDR3 is built from 14 residues. Trimming cost V 7 bases and J 4 bases, with 16 bases left between them. Germline V gives CDR1 MNHEY, CDR2 SVGAGI. The CDR3 region has the DNA TGTGCCAGCACCCCCCAACCGTGGGCCACTGAAGCTTTCTTT. This translates into CASTPQPWATEAFF.

This clone was seen once. This sample also contains other DNA sequences that code for the same CDR3. The V gene is TRBV12-3 or TRBV12-4, the J gene TRBJ2-2, with unresolved D. V lost 4 bases to trimming and J lost 5 bases, with 2 bases between them. CDR3 length: 11 residues. The CDR3: CASSSTGELFF. The CDR3 DNA reads as TGTGCCAGCAGTTCTACCGGGGAGCTGTTTTTT.

The V call is TRBV19, the J call TRBJ1-2; D is unclear. Germline CDR1 is LNHDA and CDR2 is SQIVND (reference sequence). This CDR3 has 15 amino acids. Between the trimmed V and J ends, which lost 3 bases and 3 bases, there was a span of 14 bases. CDR3 coding DNA: TGTGCCAGTAGTATTGAGGGCAGCGCTTACTATGGCTACACCTTC. Translated, it gives CASSIEGSAYYGYTF.

The rearrangement links TRBV11-2 to TRBJ1-6, with TRBD1 as a possible D gene (6 bases). The CDR3 has 18 residues. CDR1 is SGHAT, CDR2 FQNNGV, per germline. The V and J ends lost 1 base and 2 bases respectively, with 15 bases between them. DNA of the CDR3: TGTGCCAGCAGCTTAGCCCCCAGGGGAGGCCCCTATAATTCACCCCTCCACTTT. This gives the protein CASSLAPRGGPYNSPLHF.

The chain combines TRBV19 with TRBJ2-6, with D perhaps TRBD1 or TRBD2 (6 bases each). The germline V gene has CDR1 LNHDA and CDR2 SQIVND (reference sequence). The V gene lost 3 bases and the J gene lost 7 bases, with 16 bases spanning the gap. The CDR3 is 16 residues long. DNA of the CDR3: TGTGCCAGTAGTATCGGGGGCCGACGGTTAGCCAACGTCCTGACTTTC. Its translation is CASSIGGRRLANVLTF.

In nucleotides, the CDR3 is TGTGCCAGCAGGGGGCAGGGTAATGAAAAACTGTTTTTT. Protein: CASRGQGNEKLFF. V gene TRBV27 combines with J gene TRBJ1-4; D is possibly TRBD1 (5 bases). The V and J ends lost 6 bases and 4 bases respectively, with 9 bases between them. In germline, CDR1 is MNHEY, CDR2 SMNVEV (reference sequence). There are 13 residues in the CDR3.

This clone qualifies as medium-sized. The chain couples TRBV19 to TRBJ1-2; TRBD1 aligns across 8 bases. The CDR3 is 13 amino acids. Germline CDR1 and CDR2: LNHDA and SQIVND (reference sequence). The trim removed 3 bases at V and 6 bases at J, leaving 3 bases unmatched. In DNA form, the CDR3 reads TGTGCCAGTAGTATGGGACAGGCTAATGGCTACACCTTC. Its protein product is CASSMGQANGYTF.

This clone appeared a few times. The gene calls are TRBV9 and TRBJ2-2, with D possibly TRBD1 on 6 matching bases. The CDR3 covers 16 residues. Trimming left V 4 bases short and J 0 bases short, with 13 bases between. Germline lookup yields CDR1 SGDLS and CDR2 YYNGEE. The CDR3 region has the DNA TGTGCCAGCAGCTCCCTCAAGGGGGCGAACACCGGGGAGCTGTTTTTT. The encoded protein is CASSSLKGANTGELFF.

The rearrangement links TRBV15 to TRBJ2-2; the match to TRBD1 covers 8 bases. Unmatched junction bases numbered 4, after V lost 5 bases and J lost 2 bases. CDR3 length equals 15 residues. The germline gives CDR1 LNHNV, CDR2 YYDKDF (reference sequence). CDR3 DNA: TGTGCCACCAGCGCGCAGGGGGCTAACACCGGGGAGCTGTTTTTT. It codes for CATSAQGANTGELFF.

The CDR3 is CASSLTGQGGEKLFF. CDR3 nucleotides: TGTGCCAGCAGCTTGACGGGACAGGGAGGTGAAAAACTGTTTTTT. The gene calls are TRBV9 and TRBJ1-4; 9 bases agree with TRBD1. Germline V gives CDR1 SGDLS, CDR2 YYNGEE. The CDR3 spans 15 residues. V lost 4 bases to trimming and J lost 7 bases; unmatched junction nucleotides: 8.

This clone has just a few counts. This rearrangement joins TRBV19 to TRBJ1-1, with unresolved D. V shed 3 bases and J shed 0 bases, with 17 bases lying between them. The CDR3 is 17 amino acids. Germline values: CDR1 LNHDA, CDR2 SQIVND (reference sequence). The CDR3 loop is CASSIGVRELLNTEAFF. DNA of the CDR3: TGTGCCAGTAGTATTGGAGTAAGGGAACTCCTGAACACTGAAGCTTTCTTT.

V and J are TRBV19 and TRBJ2-6; D call uncertain. The CDR3 covers 17 residues. Germline V gene sequence: CDR1 LNHDA, CDR2 SQIVND (reference sequence). The germline V and J ends were trimmed by 3 bases and 0 bases, with 12 bases remaining between them. DNA for the CDR3: TGTGCCAGTAGTATCGAGGTCGGTCTCTCTGGGGCCAACGTCCTGACTTTC. It codes for CASSIEVGLSGANVLTF. Filled out from reference TRBV19 and TRBJ2-6, the complete variable domain reads DGGITQSPKYLFRKEGQNVTLSCEQNLNHDAMYWYRQDPGQGLRLIYYSQIVNDFQKGDIAEGYSVSREKKESFPLTVTSAQKNPTAFYLCASSIEVGLSGANVLTFGAGSRLTVL.

This clone appeared a single time. This chain uses TRBV12-5 with TRBJ2-2, with 9 bases lining up with TRBD1. This CDR3 contains 16 residues. V lost 1 base to trimming and J lost 4 bases; unmatched junction nucleotides: 4. Germline loops: CDR1 LGHNT, CDR2 FRNRAP. The CDR3 bases are TGTGCTAGTGGTTTGGGAGACAGGGGGAGCACCGGGGAGCTGTTTTTT. Translation gives CASGLGDRGSTGELFF.

V usage is TRBV5-6 and J usage is TRBJ1-2; tentatively, D is TRBD1 (5 bases). The V end was cut by 5 bases, the J end by 7 bases, with 18 bases between. The CDR3 is 14 amino acids. The germline V gene encodes CDR1 SGHDT and CDR2 YYEEEE. CDR3 sequence: CASSGREGRSGYTF. The DNA for the CDR3 is TGTGCCAGCAGTGGCAGGGAGGGTAGGTCTGGCTACACCTTC.

This clone was recorded a few times. The rearrangement links TRBV7-9 to TRBJ1-6; D is unresolved. CDR1 and CDR2 from the germline V gene are SEHNR and FQNEAQ (reference sequence). Trimming removed 0 bases from V and 7 bases from J, with 1 base in between. CDR3 length: 12 amino acids. The CDR3 loop is CASSLANSPLHF. In DNA, the CDR3 is TGTGCCAGCAGCTTAGCAAATTCACCCCTCCACTTT.